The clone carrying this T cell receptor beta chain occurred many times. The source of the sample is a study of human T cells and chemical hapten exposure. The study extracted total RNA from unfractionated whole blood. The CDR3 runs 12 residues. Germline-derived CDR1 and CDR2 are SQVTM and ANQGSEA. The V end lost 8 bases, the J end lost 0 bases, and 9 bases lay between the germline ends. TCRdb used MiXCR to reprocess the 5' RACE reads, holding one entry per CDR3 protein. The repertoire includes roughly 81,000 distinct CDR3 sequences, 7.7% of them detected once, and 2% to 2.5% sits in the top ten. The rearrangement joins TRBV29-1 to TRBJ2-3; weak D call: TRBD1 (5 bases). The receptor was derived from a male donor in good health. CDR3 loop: CSLQGSTDTQYF. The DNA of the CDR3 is TGCAGCCTCCAGGGAAGCACAGATACGCAGTATTTT.